This TCR beta chain originates from a study of OX40 agonist ivuxolimab in advanced cancers. Profiling relied on immunoSEQ multiplex PCR, and the TCRdb table lists in-frame clones only, not all of them. This sample yields 6,000 to 8,500 clones, of which about 95% are seen a single time; about an eighth belongs to the top ten. Per the germline V gene, CDR1 is MNHEY and CDR2 is SVGAGI. V was shortened by 0 bases and J by 4 bases, with 10 bases between the two germline ends. The CDR3 loop spans 15 amino acids. Prior autoimmune disease or systemic immunosuppression barred patients. This TCR derives from an adult with an advanced solid tumor such as melanoma, head and neck, liver or kidney cancer. Sequencing used CD4+ or CD8+ T cells sorted from blood, obtained in a trial of the OX40 agonist ivuxolimab. The chain is built from TRBV6-5 and TRBJ1-5, with a possible D match to TRBD1 (5 bases). CDR3 DNA sequence: TGTGCCAGCAGTTACTCGGGGCTGGGGAATCAGCCCCAGCATTTT. Protein sequence: CASSYSGLGNQPQHF.